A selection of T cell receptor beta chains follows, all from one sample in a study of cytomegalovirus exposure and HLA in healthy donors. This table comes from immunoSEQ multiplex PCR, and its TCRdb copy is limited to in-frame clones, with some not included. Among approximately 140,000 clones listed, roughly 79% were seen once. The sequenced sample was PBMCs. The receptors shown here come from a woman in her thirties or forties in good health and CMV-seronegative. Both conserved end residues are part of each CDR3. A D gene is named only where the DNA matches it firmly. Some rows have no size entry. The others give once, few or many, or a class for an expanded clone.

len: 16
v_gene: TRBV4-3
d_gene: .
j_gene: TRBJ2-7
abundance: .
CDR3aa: CASSQDRAGGYYEQYF
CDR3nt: TGCGCCAGCAGCCAGGACCGGGCCGGAGGGTACTACGAGCAGTACTTC

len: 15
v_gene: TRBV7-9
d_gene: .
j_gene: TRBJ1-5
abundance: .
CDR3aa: CASSLAQGSNQPQHF
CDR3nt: TGTGCCAGCAGCTTAGCGCAGGGAAGCAATCAGCCCCAGCATTTT

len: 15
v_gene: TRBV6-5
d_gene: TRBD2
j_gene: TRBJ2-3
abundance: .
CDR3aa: CASRIRLAGGITQYF
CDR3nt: TGTGCCAGCCGGATTCGACTAGCGGGAGGCATAACGCAGTATTTT

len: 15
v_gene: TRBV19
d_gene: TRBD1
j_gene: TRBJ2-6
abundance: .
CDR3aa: CASNTGGAGANVLTF
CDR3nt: TGTGCCAGTAATACAGGGGGCGCTGGGGCCAACGTCCTGACTTTC

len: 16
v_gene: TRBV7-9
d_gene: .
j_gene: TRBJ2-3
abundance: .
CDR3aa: CASSPRQGRATDTQYF
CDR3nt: TGTGCCAGCAGCCCCCGCCAAGGGAGAGCCACAGATACGCAGTATTTT

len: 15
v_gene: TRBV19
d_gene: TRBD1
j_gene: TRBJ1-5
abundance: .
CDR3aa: CASRRQGEWNQPQHF
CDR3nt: TGTGCCAGTAGAAGACAGGGGGAGTGGAATCAGCCCCAGCATTTT

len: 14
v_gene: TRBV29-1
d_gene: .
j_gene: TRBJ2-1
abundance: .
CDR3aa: CSVEYSGSYNEQFF
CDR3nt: TGCAGCGTTGAATATAGCGGCTCCTACAATGAGCAGTTCTTC

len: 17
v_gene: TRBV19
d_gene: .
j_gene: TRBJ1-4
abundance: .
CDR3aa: CASSIPLERQINEKLFF
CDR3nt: TGTGCCAGTAGTATCCCCCTAGAACGGCAGATTAATGAAAAACTGTTTTTT

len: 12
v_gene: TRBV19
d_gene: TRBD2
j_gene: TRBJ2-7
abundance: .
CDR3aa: CASTSGRGEQYF
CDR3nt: TGTGCCAGTACTAGCGGGAGGGGTGAGCAGTACTTC

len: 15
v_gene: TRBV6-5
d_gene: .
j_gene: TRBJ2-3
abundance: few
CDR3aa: CASRNKDSFTDTQYF
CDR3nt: TGTGCCAGCAGGAATAAGGACAGTTTCACAGATACGCAGTATTTT

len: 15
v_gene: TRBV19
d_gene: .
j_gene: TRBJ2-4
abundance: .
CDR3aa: CASSSRTIDKNIQYF
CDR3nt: TGTGCCAGTAGTTCCCGAACTATCGACAAAAACATTCAGTACTTC

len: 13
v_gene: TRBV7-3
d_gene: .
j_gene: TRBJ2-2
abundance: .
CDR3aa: CASSLKNTGELFF
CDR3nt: TGTGCCAGCAGCCTTAAGAACACCGGGGAGCTGTTTTTT

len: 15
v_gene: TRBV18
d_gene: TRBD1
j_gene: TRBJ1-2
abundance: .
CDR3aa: CASSRGQGANYGYTF
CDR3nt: TGTGCCAGCTCACGCGGACAGGGGGCTAACTATGGCTACACCTTC

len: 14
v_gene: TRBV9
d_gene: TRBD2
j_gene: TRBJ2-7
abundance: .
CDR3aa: CASSPRLAAYEQYF
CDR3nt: TGTGCCAGCAGCCCCCGACTAGCAGCCTACGAGCAGTACTTC

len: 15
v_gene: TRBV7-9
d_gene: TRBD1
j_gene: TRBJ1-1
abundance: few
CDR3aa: CASSSKTGRQEEAFF
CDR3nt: TGTGCCAGCAGCTCTAAGACAGGGCGACAGGAGGAAGCTTTCTTT

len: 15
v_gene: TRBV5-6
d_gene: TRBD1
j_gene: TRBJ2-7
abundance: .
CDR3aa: CASSNDEDRAYEQYF
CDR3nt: TGTGCCAGCAGCAATGATGAGGACAGGGCCTACGAGCAGTACTTC

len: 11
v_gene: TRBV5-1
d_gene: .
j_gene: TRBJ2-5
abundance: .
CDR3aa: CASSLAETQYF
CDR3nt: TGCGCCAGCAGCTTGGCGGAGACCCAGTACTTC

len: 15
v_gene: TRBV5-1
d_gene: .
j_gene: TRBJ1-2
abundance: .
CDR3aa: CASSFLAGADYGYTF
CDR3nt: TGCGCCAGCAGCTTTTTGGCAGGGGCTGACTATGGCTACACCTTC

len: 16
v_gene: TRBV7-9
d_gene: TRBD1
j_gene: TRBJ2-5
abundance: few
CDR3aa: CASSLDRGPVRETQYF
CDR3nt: TGTGCCAGCAGCTTAGACAGGGGGCCTGTTAGGGAGACCCAGTACTTC

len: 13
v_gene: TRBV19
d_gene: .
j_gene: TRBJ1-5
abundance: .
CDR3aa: CASSNRVAQPQHF
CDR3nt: TGTGCCAGTAGTAACAGGGTCGCTCAGCCCCAGCATTTT

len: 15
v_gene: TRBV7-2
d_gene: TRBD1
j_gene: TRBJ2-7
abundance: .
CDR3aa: CASSLNPGQFAEQYF
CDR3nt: TGTGCCAGCAGTCTTAACCCGGGACAGTTTGCCGAGCAGTACTTC

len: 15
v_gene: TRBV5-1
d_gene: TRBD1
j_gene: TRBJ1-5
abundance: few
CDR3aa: CASSSDGQGNQPQHF
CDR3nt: TGCGCCAGCAGCTCCGACGGACAGGGCAATCAGCCCCAGCATTTT

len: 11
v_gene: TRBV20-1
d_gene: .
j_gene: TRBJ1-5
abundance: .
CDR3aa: CSARDRGAQHF
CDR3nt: TGCAGTGCTAGAGACCGCGGCGCGCAGCATTTT

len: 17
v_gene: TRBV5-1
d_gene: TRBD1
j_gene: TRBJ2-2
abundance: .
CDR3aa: CASSPRIQGLSTGELFF
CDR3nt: TGCGCCAGCAGCCCAAGGATACAGGGGCTGAGCACCGGGGAGCTGTTTTTT

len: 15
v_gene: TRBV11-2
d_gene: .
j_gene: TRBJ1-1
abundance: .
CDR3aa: CASSARGHLNTEAFF
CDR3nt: TGTGCCAGCAGCGCAAGAGGACACTTGAACACTGAAGCTTTCTTT

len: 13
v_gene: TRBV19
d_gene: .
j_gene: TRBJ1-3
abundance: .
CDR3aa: CASSKGRGNTIYF
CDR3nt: TGTGCCAGTAGTAAGGGGCGCGGAAACACCATATATTTT

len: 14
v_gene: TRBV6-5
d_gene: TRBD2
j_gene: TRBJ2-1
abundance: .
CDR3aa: CASGGLAGYNEQFF
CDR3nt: TGTGCCAGCGGGGGACTAGCGGGCTACAATGAGCAGTTCTTC

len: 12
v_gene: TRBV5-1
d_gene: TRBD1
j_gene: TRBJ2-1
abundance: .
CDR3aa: CASSFGTGEQFF
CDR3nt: TGCGCCAGCAGCTTCGGGACAGGGGAGCAGTTCTTC

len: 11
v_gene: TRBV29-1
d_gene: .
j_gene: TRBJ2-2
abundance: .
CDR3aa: CSVEGFGELFF
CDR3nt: TGCAGCGTTGAGGGCTTCGGGGAGCTGTTTTTT

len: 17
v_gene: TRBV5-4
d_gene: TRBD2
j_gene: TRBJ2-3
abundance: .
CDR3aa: CASSPGTSGSAGTTQYF
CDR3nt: TGTGCCAGCAGCCCCGGGACTAGCGGGTCCGCGGGAACTACGCAGTATTTT

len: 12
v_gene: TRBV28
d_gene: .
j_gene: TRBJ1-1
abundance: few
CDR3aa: CASSPDSRGAFF
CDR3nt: TGTGCCAGCAGTCCCGACAGCCGTGGGGCTTTCTTT

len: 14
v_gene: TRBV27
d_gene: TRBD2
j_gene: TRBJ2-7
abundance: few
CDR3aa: CASSWDYSSYEQYF
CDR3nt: TGTGCCAGCAGTTGGGACTACAGCTCCTACGAGCAGTACTTC

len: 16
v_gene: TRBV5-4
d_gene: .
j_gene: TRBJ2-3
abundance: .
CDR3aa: CASSLQGGRSTDTQYF
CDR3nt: TGTGCCAGCAGCCTACAGGGCGGGCGGAGCACAGATACGCAGTATTTT

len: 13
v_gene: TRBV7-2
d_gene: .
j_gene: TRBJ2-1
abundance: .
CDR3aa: CASSLAGLNEQFF
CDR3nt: TGTGCCAGCAGCTTAGCCGGTCTGAATGAGCAGTTCTTC

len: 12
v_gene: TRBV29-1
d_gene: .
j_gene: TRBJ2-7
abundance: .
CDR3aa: CSVVSTSYEQYF
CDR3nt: TGCAGCGTTGTGTCCACTTCCTACGAGCAGTACTTC

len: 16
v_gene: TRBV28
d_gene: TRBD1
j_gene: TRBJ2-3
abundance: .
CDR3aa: CASSPIGQGSTDTQYF
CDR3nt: TGTGCCAGCAGTCCCATCGGACAGGGGAGCACAGATACGCAGTATTTT

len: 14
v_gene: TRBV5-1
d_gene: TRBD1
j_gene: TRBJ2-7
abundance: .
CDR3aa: CASSSQGPSYEQYF
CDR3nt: TGCGCCAGCAGCTCACAGGGGCCGTCCTACGAGCAGTACTTC